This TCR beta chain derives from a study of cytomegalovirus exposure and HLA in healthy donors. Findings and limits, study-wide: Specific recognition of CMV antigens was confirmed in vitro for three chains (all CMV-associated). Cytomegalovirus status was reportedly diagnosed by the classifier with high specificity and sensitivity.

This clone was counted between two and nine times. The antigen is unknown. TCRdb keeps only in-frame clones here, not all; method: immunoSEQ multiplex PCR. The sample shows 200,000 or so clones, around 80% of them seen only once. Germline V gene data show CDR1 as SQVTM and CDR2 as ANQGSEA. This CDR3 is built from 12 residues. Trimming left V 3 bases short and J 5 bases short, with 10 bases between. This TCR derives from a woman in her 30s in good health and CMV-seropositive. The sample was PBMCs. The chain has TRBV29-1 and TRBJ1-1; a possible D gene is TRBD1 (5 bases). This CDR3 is CSVETPGTEAFF. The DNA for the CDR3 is TGCAGCGTTGAGACGCCAGGGACTGAAGCTTTCTTT.